This T cell receptor beta chain was profiled in a study of control samples from healthy donors and cancer patients. Here immunoSEQ multiplex PCR was the method, and the copy in TCRdb shows in-frame clones only, minus some. The sample includes 40,000 to 45,000 clones, about three quarters of them seen just once. Sample: formalin-fixed, paraffin-embedded tissue. The clonotype was recovered from a male donor with melanoma.

Written as DNA, the CDR3 is TGTGCCAGCAGTCCCACCCAGCGGGACGGCGGCGAGCAGTACTTC. It specifies CASSPTQRDGGEQYF. The rearrangement uses TRBV28 and TRBJ2-7; 7 bases are a match to TRBD2. The J segment lost 6 bases and the V segment lost 5 bases, leaving 13 bases of the junction unmatched. The CDR3 covers 15 residues. The germline CDR1 and CDR2 sequences are MDHEN and SYDVKM.